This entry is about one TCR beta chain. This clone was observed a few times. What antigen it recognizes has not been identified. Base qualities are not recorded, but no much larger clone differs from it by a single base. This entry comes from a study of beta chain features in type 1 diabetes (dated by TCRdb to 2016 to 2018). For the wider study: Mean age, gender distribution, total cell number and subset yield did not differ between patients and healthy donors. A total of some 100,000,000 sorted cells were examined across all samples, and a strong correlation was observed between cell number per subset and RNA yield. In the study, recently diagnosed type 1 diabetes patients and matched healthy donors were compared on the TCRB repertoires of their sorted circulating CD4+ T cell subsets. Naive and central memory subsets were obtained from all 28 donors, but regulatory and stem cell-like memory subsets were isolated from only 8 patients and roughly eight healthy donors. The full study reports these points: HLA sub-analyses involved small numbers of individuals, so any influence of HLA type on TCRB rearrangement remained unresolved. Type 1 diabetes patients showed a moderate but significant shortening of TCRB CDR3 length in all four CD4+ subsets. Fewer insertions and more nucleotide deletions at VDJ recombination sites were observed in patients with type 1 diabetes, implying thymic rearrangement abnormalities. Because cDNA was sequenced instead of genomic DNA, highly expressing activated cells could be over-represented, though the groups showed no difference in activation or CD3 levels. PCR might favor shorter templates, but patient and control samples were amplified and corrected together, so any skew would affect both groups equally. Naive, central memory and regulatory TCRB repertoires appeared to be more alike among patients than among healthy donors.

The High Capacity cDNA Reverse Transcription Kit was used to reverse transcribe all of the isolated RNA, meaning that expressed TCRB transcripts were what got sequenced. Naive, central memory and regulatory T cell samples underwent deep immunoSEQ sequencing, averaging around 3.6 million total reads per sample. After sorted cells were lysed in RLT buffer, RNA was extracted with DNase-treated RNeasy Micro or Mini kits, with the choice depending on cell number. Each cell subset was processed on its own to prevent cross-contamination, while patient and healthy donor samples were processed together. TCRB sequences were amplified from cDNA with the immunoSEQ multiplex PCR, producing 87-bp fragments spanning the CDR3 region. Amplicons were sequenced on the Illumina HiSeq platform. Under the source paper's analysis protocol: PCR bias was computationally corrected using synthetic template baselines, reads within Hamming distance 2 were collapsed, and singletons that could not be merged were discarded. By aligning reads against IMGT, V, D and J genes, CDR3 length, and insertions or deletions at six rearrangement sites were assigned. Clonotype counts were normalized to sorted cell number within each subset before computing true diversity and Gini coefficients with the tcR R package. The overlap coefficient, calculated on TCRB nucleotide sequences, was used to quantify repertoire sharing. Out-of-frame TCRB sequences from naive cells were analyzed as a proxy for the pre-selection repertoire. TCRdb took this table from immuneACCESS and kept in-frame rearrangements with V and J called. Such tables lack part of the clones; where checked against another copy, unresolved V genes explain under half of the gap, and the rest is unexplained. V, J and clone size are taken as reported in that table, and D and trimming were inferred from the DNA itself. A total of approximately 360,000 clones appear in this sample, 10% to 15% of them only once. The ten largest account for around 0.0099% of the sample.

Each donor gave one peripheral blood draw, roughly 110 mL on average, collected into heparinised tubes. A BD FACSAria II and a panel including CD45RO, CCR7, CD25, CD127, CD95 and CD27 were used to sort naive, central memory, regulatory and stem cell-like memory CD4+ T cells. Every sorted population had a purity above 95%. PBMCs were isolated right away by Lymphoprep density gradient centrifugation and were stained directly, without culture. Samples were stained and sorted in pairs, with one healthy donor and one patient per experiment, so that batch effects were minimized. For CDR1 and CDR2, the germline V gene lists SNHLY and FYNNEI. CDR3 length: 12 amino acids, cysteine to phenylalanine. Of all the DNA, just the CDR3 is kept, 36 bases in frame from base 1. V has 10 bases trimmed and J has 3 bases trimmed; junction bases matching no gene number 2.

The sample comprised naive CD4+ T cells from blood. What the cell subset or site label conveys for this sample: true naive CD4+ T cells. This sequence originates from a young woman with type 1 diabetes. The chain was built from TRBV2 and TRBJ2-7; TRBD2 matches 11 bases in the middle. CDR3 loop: CAIGTSGYEQYF. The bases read TGTGCCATCGGGACTAGCGGCTACGAGCAGTACTTC.